A selection of T cell receptor beta chains follows, all from one sample in a study of preoperative IRX-2 immunotherapy in early breast cancer. Libraries were prepared by immunoSEQ multiplex PCR; TCRdb keeps only in-frame clonotypes and omits some of them. The sample consists of 5,800 or so clones, around 75% of them appearing once. Sample: tumor tissue, taken before IRX-2 immunotherapy. These receptors were collected from a human donor with breast cancer. Each CDR3 is given with its conserved first and last residue. Fields, in order: V gene, D gene, clone size, J gene, CDR3 DNA, CDR3 protein. A D gene is named only where the DNA matches it firmly. For some rows the clone size is stated as once, few or many, or as a class when expanded; others skip it.

TRBV29-1,NA,NA,TRBJ1-1,TGCAGCGTGGGGACGGTGAACACTGAAGCTTTCTTT,CSVGTVNTEAFF
TRBV6-8,NA,NA,TRBJ2-1,TGTGCCAGCAGTTACGTGGACAATGAGCAGTTCTTC,CASSYVDNEQFF
TRBV7-1,NA,few,TRBJ1-5,TGTGCCAGCAGCTTTTGGAGCAATCAGCCCCAGCATTTT,CASSFWSNQPQHF
TRBV7-7,TRBD1,NA,TRBJ1-4,TGTGCCAGCAGCTTGGGGGTGGGAGGGGGCGCCGGTGAAAAACTGTTTTTT,CASSLGVGGGAGEKLFF
TRBV11-3,TRBD2,few,TRBJ2-3,TGTGCCAGCAGCTTAACGGGTTTAGCGGGGGCCCCCACAGATACGCAGTATTTT,CASSLTGLAGAPTDTQYF
TRBV6-8,TRBD1,NA,TRBJ1-1,TGTGCCAGCAGGACAGGGGCCGCGGAGGCTTTCTTT,CASRTGAAEAFF
TRBV6-8,NA,NA,TRBJ2-3,TGTGCCAGCAGTTACTCGTCCAACACAGATACGCAGTATTTT,CASSYSSNTDTQYF
TRBV6-8,TRBD1,NA,TRBJ2-5,TGTGCCAGCAGTCCTCCGGGACAGGGGCAAGAGACCCAGTACTTC,CASSPPGQGQETQYF
TRBV6-8,NA,few,TRBJ1-5,TGTGCCAGCGCGGGGGCTTTCGGCAATCAGCCCCAGCATTTT,CASAGAFGNQPQHF
TRBV11-3,NA,medium-sized,TRBJ1-2,TGTGCCAGCAGCTTACAGGGGTTCCCTTATGGCTACACCTTC,CASSLQGFPYGYTF
TRBV11-3,NA,NA,TRBJ1-1,TGTGCCAGCAGCTTAGTTATCGGGGGCTTGACTGAAGCTTTCTTT,CASSLVIGGLTEAFF
TRBV7-7,NA,once,TRBJ1-5,TGTGCCAGCAGCCCCTCGTGGGAGGATCAGCCCCAGCATTTT,CASSPSWEDQPQHF
TRBV18,NA,few,TRBJ2-7,TGTGCCAGCTCACCACGGGCAGACTACGAGCAGTACTTC,CASSPRADYEQYF
TRBV5-1,TRBD2,once,TRBJ2-1,TGCGCCAGCAGCTTGGGGATGGAGGCTAGCGGGGGGTTTTTAAGTCCCAATGAGCAGTTCTTC,CASSLGMEASGGFLSPNEQFF
TRBV23-1,NA,NA,TRBJ1-6,TGCGCCAGCAGCCAAGTCCAAGCCTATAATTCACCCCTCCACTTT,CASSQVQAYNSPLHF
TRBV6-8,NA,large,TRBJ1-1,TGTGCCAGCAGTTACTCGAAACAGGGGAACACTGAAGCTTTCTTT,CASSYSKQGNTEAFF
TRBV6-8,NA,NA,TRBJ1-1,TGTGCCAGCGGGAAAGGAGGGCTGAACACTGAAGCTTTCTTT,CASGKGGLNTEAFF
TRBV19,NA,NA,TRBJ1-6,TGTGCCAGTAGTTTAGGACGTCATAATTCACCCCTCCACTTT,CASSLGRHNSPLHF
TRBV15,NA,NA,TRBJ1-5,TGTGCCACCAGCAGTGGGACGTACGGTCAGCCCCAGCATTTT,CATSSGTYGQPQHF
TRBV18,TRBD1,NA,TRBJ2-2,TGTGCCAGCTCACCGTGGGGGACAGGATCTACCGGGGAGCTGTTTTTT,CASSPWGTGSTGELFF
TRBV8-2,NA,NA,TRBJ1-6,TGTGCCAGCAACCGCTCCTATAATTCACCCCTCCACTTT,CASNRSYNSPLHF
TRBV5-1,NA,NA,TRBJ2-3,TGCGCCAGCAGCTTGGTCGTCGGGGGAACCACAGATACGCAGTATTTT,CASSLVVGGTTDTQYF
TRBV7-8,TRBD1,few,TRBJ2-1,TGTGCCAGCAGCTTTGAATCCGGACAGGGTCCGTTCTTC,CASSFESGQGPFF
TRBV12-5,TRBD2,NA,TRBJ2-3,TGTGCTAGTGGTTTTGGGAGGGCGGGAGATACGCAGTATTTT,CASGFGRAGDTQYF
TRBV6-8,TRBD1,NA,TRBJ2-7,TGTGCCAGCAGACGAGAGACAGGGATCTACGAGCAGTACTTC,CASRRETGIYEQYF
TRBV6-8,NA,large,TRBJ2-3,TGTGCCAGCAGGTCTCCAGCGGCGTTCACAGATACGCAGTATTTT,CASRSPAAFTDTQYF
TRBV29-1,NA,NA,TRBJ1-4,TGCAGCGTCTCCGGGACCCGAGGGGAAAAACTGTTTTTT,CSVSGTRGEKLFF
TRBV18,TRBD2,NA,TRBJ2-3,TGTGCCAGCTCACCACGGAGCGGGGGGGCCTCCCATACGCAGTATTTT,CASSPRSGGASHTQYF
TRBV19,NA,few,TRBJ1-5,TGTGCCAGTAGTATCAGGGCCGGGGATCAGCCCCAGCATTTT,CASSIRAGDQPQHF
TRBV19,NA,NA,TRBJ1-2,TGTGCCAGTAGGCCAATGGGGCGCAGCTATGGCTACACCTTC,CASRPMGRSYGYTF
TRBV18,NA,NA,TRBJ1-6,TGTGCCAGCTCACCCGCGGGACGTTATAATTCACCCCTCCACTTT,CASSPAGRYNSPLHF
TRBV30,NA,NA,TRBJ2-7,TGTGCCTGGAGTTTGGGGGAAAACTACGAGCAGTACTTC,CAWSLGENYEQYF
TRBV5-1,NA,NA,TRBJ2-7,TGCGCCAGCAGCTTGGCCGGGGGGCCTTCCTACGAGCAGTACTTC,CASSLAGGPSYEQYF
TRBV19,NA,NA,TRBJ2-7,TGTGCCAGTAGCCGCTTTAGGGGGGAGTTAGGCGAGCAGTACTTC,CASSRFRGELGEQYF
TRBV28,NA,NA,TRBJ2-7,TGTGCCAGCAGTTTGTGGTCCGGGCAGAGCAACGAGCAGTACTTC,CASSLWSGQSNEQYF
TRBV6-8,NA,NA,TRBJ2-7,TGTGCCAGCAGCCCCGTGGGGGCCCCTTTCTCCTACGAGCAGTACTTC,CASSPVGAPFSYEQYF
TRBV6-4,TRBD2,NA,TRBJ2-1,TGTGCCACCCGGGAGGCGGGGGGGCCATACAATGAGCAGTTCTTC,CATREAGGPYNEQFF
TRBV6-8,NA,NA,TRBJ2-1,TGTGCCAGCAGTTACCGTGACACTTCAAATGAGCAGTTCTTC,CASSYRDTSNEQFF
TRBV11-3,TRBD1,NA,TRBJ1-6,TGTGCCAGCAGCTGGACTAACAGGGGGAGTTCACCCCTCCACTTT,CASSWTNRGSSPLHF
TRBV6-8,NA,NA,TRBJ2-2,TGTGCCAGCAGCGCTCTGGACACCGGGGAGCTGTTTTTT,CASSALDTGELFF
TRBV11-3,NA,NA,TRBJ2-2,TGTGCCAGCAGCCTTACAGGGTTAGGCGGGGAGCTGTTTTTT,CASSLTGLGGELFF
TRBV11-3,TRBD1,NA,TRBJ1-1,TGTGCCAGCAGCTTGGGACAGGGATCGTACACTGAAGCTTTCTTT,CASSLGQGSYTEAFF
TRBV18,NA,NA,TRBJ2-2,TGTGCCAGCTCACGCCTCCATAACAGGTACCCGAACACCGGGGAGCTGTTTTTT,CASSRLHNRYPNTGELFF
TRBV6-4,NA,NA,TRBJ2-1,TGTGCCAGCAGCCCCCACTACGGGAGAGACAATGAGCAGTTCTTC,CASSPHYGRDNEQFF
TRBV18,NA,NA,TRBJ2-1,TGTGCCAGCTCACCTGTGGGGGGAGACAATGAGCAGTTCTTC,CASSPVGGDNEQFF
TRBV18,TRBD1,NA,TRBJ1-2,TGTGCCAGCTCAGCCGACAGGGGGAACTATGGCTACACCTTC,CASSADRGNYGYTF
TRBV6-8,TRBD1,few,TRBJ1-3,TGTGCCAGCAGTCCCCAGACAGGGCCCCTCGTCGGAAACACCATATATTTT,CASSPQTGPLVGNTIYF
TRBV10-3,NA,NA,TRBJ2-6,TGTGCCATCAGTGAGCCCGGGGCGGGACAGACCCTCTCTGGGGCCAACGTCCTGACTTTC,CAISEPGAGQTLSGANVLTF
TRBV11-1,TRBD1,NA,TRBJ2-3,TGTGCCAGCAGCCCCGGGACAGGGAGCACAGATACGCAGTATTTT,CASSPGTGSTDTQYF
TRBV30,TRBD1,NA,TRBJ2-7,TGTGCCTGGATCGGTGGGGGGACAGGCGAGTACGAGCAGTACTTC,CAWIGGGTGEYEQYF
TRBV6-8,NA,NA,TRBJ1-1,TGTGCCATCAGTCCGGGGCGGGAGAACACTGAAGCTTTCTTT,CAISPGRENTEAFF
TRBV6-8,TRBD2,NA,TRBJ2-3,TGTGCCAGCAGTTTGGCCCTGACTAGCGGAGCAGATACGCAGTATTTT,CASSLALTSGADTQYF
TRBV11-3,NA,NA,TRBJ1-3,TGTGCCAGCAGTTTAGTTAAGAAAGCGGCTGGAAACACCATATATTTT,CASSLVKKAAGNTIYF
TRBV11-3,NA,large,TRBJ1-3,TGTGCCAGCAGCCCAGGAAATTCTGGAAACACCATATATTTT,CASSPGNSGNTIYF
TRBV5-1,TRBD1,NA,TRBJ2-7,TGCGCCAGCAGCCTACAGGGGTCAGACTACGAGCAGTACTTC,CASSLQGSDYEQYF
TRBV19,TRBD1,NA,TRBJ2-1,TGTGCCAGTAGTATAGCACAGGGGTACAATGAGCAGTTCTTC,CASSIAQGYNEQFF